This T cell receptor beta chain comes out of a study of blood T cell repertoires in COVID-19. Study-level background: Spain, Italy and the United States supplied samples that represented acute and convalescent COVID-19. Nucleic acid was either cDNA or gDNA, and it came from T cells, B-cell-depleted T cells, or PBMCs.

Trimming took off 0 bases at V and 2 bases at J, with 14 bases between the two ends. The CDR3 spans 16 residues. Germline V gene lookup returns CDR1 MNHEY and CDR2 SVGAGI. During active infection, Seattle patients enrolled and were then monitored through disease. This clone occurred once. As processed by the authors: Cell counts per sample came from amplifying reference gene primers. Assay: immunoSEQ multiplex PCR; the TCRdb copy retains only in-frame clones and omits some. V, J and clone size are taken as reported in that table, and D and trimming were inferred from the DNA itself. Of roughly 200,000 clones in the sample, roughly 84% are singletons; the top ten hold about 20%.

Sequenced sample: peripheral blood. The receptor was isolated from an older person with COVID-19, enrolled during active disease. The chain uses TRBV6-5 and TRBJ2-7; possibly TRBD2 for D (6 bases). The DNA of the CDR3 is TGTGCCAGCAGTTACTCCGTCGGGGGACCCACCTACGAGCAGTACTTC. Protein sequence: CASSYSVGGPTYEQYF.